The next 6 T cell receptor beta chains were all read from a single sample in a study of T-cell memory formation after mild COVID-19. TCRdb re-derived calls from the 5' RACE reads in MiXCR, one entry per CDR3 protein. The sample lists 470,000 or so distinct CDR3 sequences, about 23% occurring once. Specimen: PBMCs or a T cell subset sorted from them (not recorded which). Receptors originate from an adult woman who had mild COVID-19 (a few samples of this study predate the infection). Cell type and time point are not known.

The chain is built from TRBV4-3 and TRBJ2-7; no firm D call. This CDR3 region has 16 residues. The V gene's germline CDR1 is LGHNA and CDR2 YSLEER. Deletions cut 4 bases from V and 3 bases from J, with 19 bases between. This CDR3 is CASSRNWSPDHYEQYF. The CDR3 DNA reads as TGCGCCAGCAGCCGCAACTGGAGCCCCGACCACTACGAGCAGTACTTC.

V and J are TRBV30 and TRBJ1-6; D remains unclear. The germline V gene has CDR1 GTSNPN and CDR2 SVGIG (reference sequence). V gave up 2 bases and J gave up 7 bases, with 12 bases separating them. The CDR3 consists of 14 residues. DNA of the CDR3: TGTGCCTGGAGTCGTGAATTCCCGAATTCACCCCTCCACTTT. It specifies CAWSREFPNSPLHF.

The gene calls are TRBV29-1 and TRBJ2-5; no firm D call. Germline assignment: CDR1 SQVTM and CDR2 ANQGSEA. The CDR3 consists of 13 residues. The ends were cut back, 6 bases at V and 2 bases at J, with 13 bases in the middle. Written as DNA, the CDR3 is TGCAGCGTCTCTAGGTCTGGTCAAGAGACCCAGTACTTC. Translation: CSVSRSGQETQYF.

CDR3 amino acids: CASSEIGDGYTF. In DNA form, the CDR3 reads TGTGCCAGCAGTGAAATCGGGGACGGCTACACCTTC. V and J are TRBV6-1 and TRBJ1-2, with a tentative D call TRBD1 (5 bases). Germline CDR1 is MNHNS and CDR2 is SASEGT. This CDR3 has 12 residues. Deletions cut 2 bases from V and 8 bases from J, with 9 bases between.

The genes are TRBV20-1 and TRBJ2-5, with 7 bases fitting TRBD2. The CDR3 has 14 residues. Germline V CDR1 and CDR2: DFQATT, SNEGSKA (reference sequence). J lost 0 bases, V lost 4 bases, and 5 bases had no gene match. The CDR3 protein is CSATRGEHQETQYF. The CDR3 nucleotides are TGCAGTGCTACCCGGGGGGAGCACCAAGAGACCCAGTACTTC.

The gene calls are TRBV7-2 and TRBJ2-1; 11 bases line up with TRBD2. Germline V gene lookup returns CDR1 SGHTA and CDR2 FQGNSA. Trimming cost V 1 base and J 12 bases; bases outside gene matches: 8. The CDR3 consists of 15 residues. The CDR3 nucleotides read TGTGCCAGCAGCTTAGGACTAGCGGGGTTAATGGTGCAGTTCTTC. Protein: CASSLGLAGLMVQFF. Full variable domain (missing parts from reference TRBV7-2 and TRBJ2-1): GAGVSQSPSNKVTEKGKDVELRCDPISGHTALYWYRQSLGQGLEFLIYFQGNSAPDKSGLPSDRFSAERTGGSVSTLTIQRTQQEDSAVYLCASSLGLAGLMVQFFGPGTRLTVL.